Listed below are T cell receptor beta chains from one sample, sequenced in a study of T cell responses to AZD1222 COVID-19 vaccine. Repertoires were generated with immunoSEQ multiplex PCR, while TCRdb's copy carries only in-frame clones and drops some. The repertoire has roughly 150,000 clones, over 90% of them found once; the top ten carry roughly 5%. The starting material was peripheral blood, obtained on day 0 of AZD1222 vaccination. The source is an adult in good health. CDR3s include the opening cysteine and the closing phenylalanine or tryptophan. The D gene is left open where the match is weak. Size tells how often a clone was seen (once, few, many) or the class of an expanded clone, and some rows leave it out.

clone_size d_call j_call v_call cdr3_nt cdr3_aa
. TRBD1 TRBJ1-1 TRBV11-1 TGTGCCAGCAGCAGGGGACAGGGAGAGGTCACTGAAGCTTTCTTT CASSRGQGEVTEAFF
. . TRBJ1-5 TRBV24-1 TGTGCCACCAGTGATGCTTATAGCAATCAGCCCCAGCATTTT CATSDAYSNQPQHF
. TRBD2 TRBJ2-3 TRBV30 TGTGCCTGGAGTATGATAGCGGGAAGCACAGATACGCAGTATTTT CAWSMIAGSTDTQYF
. TRBD1 TRBJ1-3 TRBV5-1 TGCGCCATCACGGCGGGGACAGACCTCTCTGGAAACACCATATATTTT CAITAGTDLSGNTIYF
few . TRBJ2-7 TRBV5-6 TGTGCCAGCAGCCGGGCCGGGTATTTCAACGAGCAGTACTTC CASSRAGYFNEQYF
once . TRBJ2-3 TRBV25-1 TGTGCCAGCAGTGAAGTCTTTAGAAATACGCAGTATTTT CASSEVFRNTQYF
. . TRBJ1-4 TRBV19 TGTGCCAGTATGAGCCGGGACGGAATAAGGGGAGAAAAACTGTTTTTT CASMSRDGIRGEKLFF
. . TRBJ2-3 TRBV30 TGTGCCTGGAAAGGACTTACAGATACGCAGTATTTT CAWKGLTDTQYF
. TRBD2 TRBJ2-3 TRBV9 TGTGCCAGCAGCGTCAGCCTAGCGGGAGGAACAGATACGCAGTATTTT CASSVSLAGGTDTQYF
. . TRBJ1-6 TRBV3-1/TRBV3-2 TGTGCCAGCAGCCTCGGGTCAGGGTTGTGGAATTCACCCCTCCACTTT CASSLGSGLWNSPLHF
. . TRBJ2-5 TRBV14 TGTGCCAGCAGCCAACGACATAACCAAGAGACCCAGTACTTC CASSQRHNQETQYF
. TRBD2 TRBJ2-7 TRBV30 TGTGCCTGGAGTGGACTAGCGGGGTACGAGCAGTACTTC CAWSGLAGYEQYF
. . TRBJ1-2 TRBV27 TGTGCCAGCAGTCGGGACCGCGGGAGTGGCTACACCTTC CASSRDRGSGYTF
. TRBD1 TRBJ1-2 TRBV2 TGTGCCAGCAGTGGACAGGGAGCAAACTATGGCTACACCTTC CASSGQGANYGYTF
. TRBD1 TRBJ1-1 TRBV9 TGTGCCAGCAGCGGTCGACAGGGTCGGAACACTGAAGCTTTCTTT CASSGRQGRNTEAFF
. TRBD1 TRBJ1-1 TRBV11-2 TGTGCCAGCAGCTTAGATTCAGGGGGCGGGACCACTGAAGCTTTCTTT CASSLDSGGGTTEAFF
. TRBD1 TRBJ1-6 TRBV28 TGTGCCAGCAGTTTTCAGGGACAGGGGAATTCACCCCTCCACTTT CASSFQGQGNSPLHF
. . TRBJ1-6 TRBV6-5 TGTGCCAGCGGCCACATGGGCTCCTATAATTCACCCCTCCACTTT CASGHMGSYNSPLHF
once . TRBJ2-5 TRBV9 TGTGCCAGCAGCGTCAGGGAAGGTCGTTTGGAGACCCAGTACTTC CASSVREGRLETQYF
. . TRBJ1-2 TRBV5-1 TGCGCCAGCAGCTTCGAAACCGGTATAGAGACCGATGGCTACACCTTC CASSFETGIETDGYTF
. . TRBJ1-4 TRBV5-1 TGCGCCAGCAGCTTGTTCACAGGGATAAATGAAAAACTGTTTTTT CASSLFTGINEKLFF
. . TRBJ2-2 TRBV5-5 TGTGCCAGCAGCCGGTCGACAGGGAGGACCGGGGAGCTGTTTTTT CASSRSTGRTGELFF
. TRBD1 TRBJ1-2 TRBV14 TGTGCCAGCAGCCATCGGACAGGTTATGGCTACACCTTC CASSHRTGYGYTF
. . TRBJ2-1 TRBV15 TGTGCCACCAGCGGCCGGGACCAAAGCTACAATGAGCAGTTCTTC CATSGRDQSYNEQFF
. TRBD1 TRBJ2-7 TRBV18 TGTGCCAGCTCATCTAGACAGGGAACGGCCGAGCAGTACTTC CASSSRQGTAEQYF
. . TRBJ1-1 TRBV10-2 TGCGCCAGCACTTCACGGAGGGGGGACGACTCTGAAGCTTTCTTT CASTSRRGDDSEAFF
. . TRBJ2-1 TRBV30 TGTGCCTGGCGGGTCGCCTACAATGAGCAGTTCTTC CAWRVAYNEQFF
once TRBD1 TRBJ2-7 TRBV19 TGTGCCAGTAGTCAGGGGGCGCTCGACGAGCAGTACTTC CASSQGALDEQYF
. TRBD1 TRBJ1-1 TRBV5-1 TGCGCCAGCAGCTTAGGGACAGCAATGAACACTGAAGCTTTCTTT CASSLGTAMNTEAFF
. . TRBJ2-1 TRBV2 TGTGCCAGCAGCCCCTGGAAGGCGGGGTACAATGAGCAGTTCTTC CASSPWKAGYNEQFF
. . TRBJ2-1 TRBV4-1 TGCGCCAGCAGCCAAGATCTGAAGGGTAATGAGCAGTTCTTC CASSQDLKGNEQFF
. . TRBJ1-1 TRBV10-3 TGTGCCACTTCCCCTCCAGGGGATTCAGCTTTCTTT CATSPPGDSAFF
. TRBD2 TRBJ2-2 TRBV6-5 TGTGCCAGCAGTTACTCGGCGGGGGATGACACCGGGGAGCTGTTTTTT CASSYSAGDDTGELFF
. . TRBJ2-3 TRBV18 TGTGCCAGCTCACTGAATGGGGGATCCACAGATACGCAGTATTTT CASSLNGGSTDTQYF
. . TRBJ1-1 TRBV25-1 TGTGCCAGCAAAGGTCCGGAGAACACTGAAGCTTTCTTT CASKGPENTEAFF
once . TRBJ1-2 TRBV5-1 TGCGCCAGCAGCTTGGTGGTTGGGGTTGATGGCTACACCTTC CASSLVVGVDGYTF
. TRBD2 TRBJ2-1 TRBV7-9 TGTGCCAGCAGCTTACGGTCTAGCGGGAGCGATGAGCAGTTCTTC CASSLRSSGSDEQFF
. . TRBJ1-6 TRBV10-3 TGTGCCATCAGTGAGTCAGGAATAAATTCACCCCTCCACTTT CAISESGINSPLHF
. . TRBJ2-1 TRBV7-7 TGTGCTAGCAGCTTCCGGGACTTCAATGAGCAGTTCTTC CASSFRDFNEQFF
. TRBD1 TRBJ1-1 TRBV7-3 TGTGCCAGCAGCTCTCGGACAGGGGACGCTGAAGCTTTCTTT CASSSRTGDAEAFF
once TRBD1 TRBJ1-2 TRBV4-1 TGCGCCAGCAGCCCCCGGGACAGGGCGGAAGGCTACACCTTC CASSPRDRAEGYTF
. . TRBJ1-6 TRBV4-2 TGTGCCAGCAGCCAGCACAGGGTGGGTTATAATTCACCCCTCCACTTT CASSQHRVGYNSPLHF
. TRBD1 TRBJ2-2 TRBV4-1 TGCGCCAGCAGCCAAATAATCCGGACAGGGCGGACCGGGGAGCTGTTTTTT CASSQIIRTGRTGELFF
. TRBD1 TRBJ1-6 TRBV6-5 TGTGCCAGCAGTTACAGTTCCGACAGGGGGTCACCCCTCCACTTT CASSYSSDRGSPLHF
. . TRBJ1-1 TRBV7-3 TGTGCCAGCAGCCCCGCAGGGCAAACTGAAGCTTTCTTT CASSPAGQTEAFF
. . TRBJ1-1 TRBV27 TGTGCCAGCAGTTTATCGTTCACGGTAGGGCACACTGAAGCTTTCTTT CASSLSFTVGHTEAFF
. . TRBJ1-1 TRBV6-1 TGTGCCAGCAGTGAGCTCGTGAACACTGAAGCTTTCTTT CASSELVNTEAFF
. . TRBJ1-1 TRBV18 TGTGCCAGCTCACCTTCCGAGGTGAACACTGAAGCTTTCTTT CASSPSEVNTEAFF
. . TRBJ1-6 TRBV28 TGTGCCAGCAGTGGACAAGGGGGTGAGAATTCACCCCTCCACTTT CASSGQGGENSPLHF
once . TRBJ2-3 TRBV4-2 TGTGCCAGCAGCCAGGTGCATTCGCTGGGCACAGATACGCAGTATTTT CASSQVHSLGTDTQYF
. . TRBJ1-2 TRBV6-5 TGTGCCAGCAGCACAGGGTGGCGAACCAACTATGGCTACACCTTC CASSTGWRTNYGYTF
. TRBD1 TRBJ2-7 TRBV7-2 TGTGCCAGCAGCTTAGTGGGGGACAGGACACTTGGGCAGTACTTC CASSLVGDRTLGQYF